The 25 T cell receptor beta chains reported below all come from one sample, sequenced in a study of blood T cells in healthy people across ages. Alongside a J-beta primer mix, a sample-barcoded 5' primer served in a second PCR lasting roughly 6 to 11 cycles. TCRdb ran MiXCR on the 5' RACE reads and lists one entry per CDR3 protein. This table holds about 1,400,000 distinct CDR3 sequences, 40% to 50% found once. The material sequenced was blood. All receptors derive from a woman in her late teens or twenties in good health.

This clonotype was observed a few times. The V and J genes are TRBV4-1 and TRBJ2-1, with 8 bases aligning to TRBD1. The trim removed 0 bases at V and 0 bases at J, leaving 10 bases unmatched. Germline lookup yields CDR1 MGHRA and CDR2 YSYEKL. The CDR3 has 19 amino acids. The CDR3 DNA is TGCGCCAGCAGCCAAGATAAGGACAGGGCCCGGAGCTCCTACAATGAGCAGTTCTTC. This translates into CASSQDKDRARSSYNEQFF.

This clonotype has just a few counts. The chain joins TRBV6-1 to TRBJ1-2; 9 nucleotides match TRBD1. The CDR3 spans 16 residues. Trimming took 3 bases from V and 3 from J; bases not matched to a gene: 8. Germline-derived CDR1 and CDR2 are MNHNS and SASEGT. The chain's CDR3 is CASSDQGGQGDYGYTF. The CDR3 DNA reads as TGTGCCAGCAGTGACCAAGGGGGACAGGGAGACTATGGCTACACCTTC.

This clonotype has a handful of counts. One end of the junction varies from germline; a read error may be responsible. This chain connects TRBV10-3 to TRBJ2-1; 8 bases fit TRBD2. Per the germline V gene, CDR1 is ENHRY and CDR2 is SYGVKD. The CDR3 has 13 residues. CDR3 region: CAVSGGPYNEQFF. In DNA, the CDR3 is TGTGCCGTCAGCGGGGGTCCCTACAATGAGCAGTTCTTC.

The chain joins TRBV6-1 to TRBJ2-2; 8 bases align to TRBD2. Germline loops: CDR1 MNHNS, CDR2 SASEGT. V was clipped by 6 bases and J by 1 base; unmatched bases: 10. The CDR3 has 17 amino acids. CDR3 coding DNA: TGTGCCAGCAGGACCGGAGGAGCGGGGGAGAACACCGGGGAGCTGTTTTTT. It specifies CASRTGGAGENTGELFF.

A few counts support this clonotype. The chain has TRBV4-2 and TRBJ2-5; unclear D gene. Germline V gene lookup returns CDR1 LGHNA and CDR2 YNFKEQ. The V end was cut by 0 bases, the J end by 1 base, with 12 bases between. The CDR3 is 16 amino acids. CDR3 in amino acids: CASSQDLNSPQETQYF. CDR3 DNA sequence: TGTGCCAGCAGCCAAGATCTAAACAGCCCCCAAGAGACCCAGTACTTC.

The sample holds a few counts of this clonotype. This sequence joins TRBV18 and TRBJ2-1; TRBD2 agrees at 8 bases. This CDR3 has 15 amino acids. Trimming removed 4 bases from V and 8 bases from J; junction bases left unmatched: 10. Looked up from germline, CDR1 is KGHSH and CDR2 is LQKENI. CDR3 protein: CASSRPGGPGDEQFF. CDR3 bases: TGTGCCAGCTCACGACCGGGAGGGCCAGGCGATGAGCAGTTCTTC.

The J gene is TRBJ2-3, the V gene TRBV4-1; unclear D gene. This CDR3 is 16 amino acids long. CDR1 and CDR2 from the germline V gene are MGHRA and YSYEKL. The ends were cut back, 0 bases at V and 2 bases at J, with 12 bases in the middle. The CDR3 sequence is CASSQESILYTDTQYF. CDR3 sequence (DNA): TGCGCCAGCAGCCAAGAGAGCATTTTATACACAGATACGCAGTATTTT.

A few counts support this clonotype. The rearrangement links TRBV27 to TRBJ2-3; D unclear. Trimming took 6 bases from V and 1 from J, leaving 8 bases between them. Per germline, CDR1 MNHEY and CDR2 SMNVEV (reference sequence). CDR3 length: 13 residues. The CDR3 loop reads CASRVVGTDTQYF. CDR3 in DNA: TGTGCCAGCAGGGTAGTTGGCACAGATACGCAGTATTTT.

The table lists this clonotype with many counts. The gene calls are TRBV7-2 and TRBJ2-7; D is unclear. CDR1 and CDR2 (germline): SGHTA, FQGNSA. Trimming removed 4 bases from V and 6 bases from J, with 7 bases in between. CDR3 size: 11 residues. CDR3 protein: CASSSYGEQYF. CDR3 bases: TGTGCCAGCAGCTCATATGGCGAGCAGTACTTC.

V usage is TRBV28 and J usage is TRBJ2-7, with TRBD2 matching over 8 bases. With V trimmed by 10 bases and J by 2 bases, 13 bases remained unmatched. Germline CDR1 and CDR2: MDHEN and SYDVKM. The CDR3 is 15 residues long. CDR3 residues: CATARGGPGAYEQYF. CDR3 coding DNA: TGTGCCACCGCTCGGGGGGGGCCAGGTGCCTACGAGCAGTACTTC.

V and J are TRBV20-1 and TRBJ2-5; tentative D call: TRBD2 (6 bases). The DNA matches TRBJ2-1 better at its end, which makes the J call doubtful. CDR1 is DFQATT and CDR2 is SNEGSKA in the germline V gene (reference sequence). This CDR3 comprises 16 residues. CDR3: CSARGTMGLRQETQFF. In DNA form, the CDR3 reads TGCAGTGCTAGAGGTACCATGGGACTGCGCCAAGAGACCCAGTTCTTC.

This chain uses TRBV20-1 with TRBJ2-3; perhaps TRBD2 as D (7 bases). V gave up 0 bases and J gave up 2 bases, with 15 bases separating them. The V gene's germline CDR1 is DFQATT and CDR2 SNEGSKA (reference sequence). The CDR3 length is 16 residues. The CDR3 protein is CSARELRGAHTDTQYF. The CDR3 nucleotides are TGCAGTGCTAGAGAACTACGGGGGGCACACACAGATACGCAGTATTTT.

The genes are TRBV20-1 and TRBJ1-1, with D possibly TRBD1 on 5 matching bases. CDR1 is DFQATT and CDR2 is SNEGSKA in the germline V gene (reference sequence). This CDR3 is 14 amino acids long. The V end lost 2 bases, the J end lost 1 base, and 11 bases lay between the germline ends. The chain's CDR3 is CSARKDSANTEAFF. The CDR3 region has the DNA TGCAGTGCTAGAAAAGACAGCGCGAACACTGAAGCTTTCTTT.

The rearrangement uses TRBV2 and TRBJ2-7; 10 bases align to TRBD2. Germline trimming cut 8 bases from V and 3 bases from J; bases unmatched to any gene: 10. CDR1 and CDR2 (germline): SNHLY, FYNNEI. The CDR3 contains 15 residues. The DNA for the CDR3 is TGTGCCAGCTTGATGCAAGCGGGGGGGAACTACGAGCAGTACTTC. Protein product: CASLMQAGGNYEQYF.

The chain has TRBV21-1 and TRBJ2-7; TRBD1, the table's D call, was not compared with the DNA. TRBV21-1 is noted as a pseudogene. This CDR3 has 18 amino acids. The CDR3 loop is CASSKVGRGKLFSYEQYF. CDR3 DNA sequence: TGTGCCAGCAGCAAAGTTGGGCGTGGCAAACTTTTCTCCTACGAGCAGTACTTC.

CDR3 DNA sequence: TGTGCCAGCGCCGCCTCCGGGACAACAGGCTACACCTTC. It yields the protein CASAASGTTGYTF. The genes are TRBV7-9 and TRBJ1-2, with D possibly matching TRBD1 (6 bases). CDR1 and CDR2 from the germline V gene are SEHNR and FQNEAQ (reference sequence). The CDR3 is 13 amino acids. With 8 bases removed from V and 8 bases from J, the gap between germline ends came to 18 bases.

Details on this clonotype: At one end, the junction sequence differs from germline, possibly due to a read error. The chain has TRBV20-1 and TRBJ1-2; 9 bases agree with TRBD1. This CDR3 has 14 residues. CDR1 is DFQATT, CDR2 SNEGSKA, per germline (reference sequence). CDR3 DNA: TGCAGTGCTCGCCCCGGGACAGGGATCTATGGCTCCACCTTC. Protein sequence: CSARPGTGIYGSTF.

The J gene is TRBJ1-4, the V gene TRBV12-3 or TRBV12-4, with D perhaps TRBD1 (6 bases). This CDR3 is built from 14 residues. The V gene lost 2 bases and the J gene lost 8 bases, with 12 bases spanning the gap. CDR3 residues: CASSLSDRDEKLFF. CDR3 DNA: TGTGCCAGCAGTTTATCGGACAGAGACGAAAAACTGTTTTTT.

This clonotype was counted between two and nine times. The CDR3 protein is CASSFGETEAFF. CDR3 bases: TGTGCCAGCAGTTTTGGGGAAACTGAAGCTTTCTTT. The chain couples TRBV12-3 or TRBV12-4 to TRBJ1-1; D not certain. Trimming took 3 bases from V and 5 from J, leaving 7 bases between them. The CDR3 totals 12 residues.

Only a few counts were recorded for this clonotype. The gene calls are TRBV6-6 and TRBJ2-1; 10 bases fit TRBD1. The CDR3 has 16 residues. V trimming: 6 bases; J trimming: 0 bases; junction bases outside the gene matches: 5. Germline V CDR1 and CDR2: MNHNY, SVGAGI (reference sequence). CDR3 DNA: TGTGCCAGCAGCCTCGGGACAGGGGTCTCCTACAATGAGCAGTTCTTC. Protein: CASSLGTGVSYNEQFF.

The chain couples TRBV12-3 or TRBV12-4 to TRBJ2-3; 12 bases agree with TRBD2. V dropped 0 bases and J dropped 4; count of bases not matched to a gene: 8. The CDR3 is made up of 18 amino acids. DNA of the CDR3: TGTGCCAGCAGTTTAGCGGCTAGCGGGAGGGCCAGATCAGATACGCAGTATTTT. It translates to CASSLAASGRARSDTQYF.

The CDR3 sequence: CASSQETASGDTQYF. CDR3 sequence (DNA): TGCGCCAGCAGCCAAGAGACGGCATCTGGGGATACGCAGTATTTT. The chain employs TRBV4-1 and TRBJ2-3; D unclear. Between the trimmed V and J ends, which lost 0 bases and 6 bases, there was a span of 13 bases. Germline V CDR1 and CDR2: MGHRA, YSYEKL. The CDR3 is 15 amino acids.

The sample holds a few counts of this clonotype. The chain carries TRBV9 and TRBJ2-3; D uncertain. Germline values: CDR1 SGDLS, CDR2 YYNGEE. V was pared by 0 bases and J by 2 bases, with 4 bases between. CDR3 size: 13 residues. The CDR3 nucleotides are TGTGCCAGCAGCGTAGAGCCCACAGATACGCAGTATTTT. Translation gives CASSVEPTDTQYF.

This clonotype was counted a few times. The chain has TRBV29-1 and TRBJ1-1; no clear D gene. The CDR3 consists of 13 residues. Germline CDR1 and CDR2: SQVTM and ANQGSEA. V was cut by 3 bases and J by 1 base, with 9 bases left in between. CDR3 protein: CSVDSGWNTEAFF. Here the CDR3 DNA reads TGCAGCGTTGATAGTGGGTGGAACACTGAAGCTTTCTTT.

About this clonotype: A read error may explain this, as a much larger clone is one base away. The rearrangement uses TRBV10-3 and TRBJ2-3; TRBD2 matches at 11 bases. CDR3 length equals 15 residues. Germline CDR1 ENHRY, CDR2 SYGVKD. The J segment lost 1 base and the V segment lost 5 bases, leaving 2 bases of the junction unmatched. CDR3 nucleotides: TGTGCCATCAGTTCGACTAGCGGGGGCACAGATACGCAGTATTTT. Translating it yields CAISSTSGGTDTQYF.